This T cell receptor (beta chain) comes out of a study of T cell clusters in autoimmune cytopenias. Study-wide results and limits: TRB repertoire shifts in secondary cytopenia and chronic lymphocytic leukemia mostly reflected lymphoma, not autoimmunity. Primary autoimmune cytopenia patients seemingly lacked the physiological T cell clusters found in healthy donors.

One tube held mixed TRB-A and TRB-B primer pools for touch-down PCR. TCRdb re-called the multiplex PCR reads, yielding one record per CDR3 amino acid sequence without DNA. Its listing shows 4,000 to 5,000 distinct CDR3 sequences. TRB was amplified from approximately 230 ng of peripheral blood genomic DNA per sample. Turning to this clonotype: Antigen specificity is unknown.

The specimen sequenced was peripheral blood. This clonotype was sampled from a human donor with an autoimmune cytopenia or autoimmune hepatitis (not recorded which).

The CDR3 region is CASRTGSYGYTF. The rearrangement joins TRBV5-1 to TRBJ1-2; TCRdb's assignment of TRBD1 cannot be checked, as there is no DNA. The CDR3 runs to 12 residues. The V gene's germline CDR1 is SGHRS and CDR2 YFSETQ.